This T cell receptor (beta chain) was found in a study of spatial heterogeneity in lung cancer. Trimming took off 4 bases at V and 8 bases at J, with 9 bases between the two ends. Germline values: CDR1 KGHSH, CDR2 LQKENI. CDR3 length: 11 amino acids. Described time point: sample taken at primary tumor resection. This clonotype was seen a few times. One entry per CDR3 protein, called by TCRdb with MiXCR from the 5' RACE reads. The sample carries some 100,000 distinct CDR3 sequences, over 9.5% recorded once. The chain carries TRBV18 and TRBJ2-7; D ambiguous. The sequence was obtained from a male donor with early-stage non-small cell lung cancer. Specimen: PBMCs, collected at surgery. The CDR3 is CASSRDDKQYF. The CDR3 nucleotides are TGTGCCAGCTCACGAGACGACAAGCAGTACTTC.